The TCR beta chain described here comes from a study of T cells in localized non-small cell lung cancer. Study findings and constraints: Exceeding tumor, uninvolved adjacent lung had the highest T cell clonality. Among the top 100 tumor clones, a median approximately 62 appeared in adjacent lung. Greater blood T cell density accompanied longer overall survival. Because sequencing included only one region (of the tumor), heterogeneity remains possible.

Some clones are missing from TCRdb's copy, which holds only in-frame ones; the method was immunoSEQ multiplex PCR. The data contain around 40,000 clones, approximately 86% of them singletons. Germline CDR1 is MDHEN and CDR2 is SYDVKM. The length of the CDR3 is 16 residues. Trimming left V 3 bases short and J 5 bases short, with 16 bases between. Of note for this clone: Antigen specificity is unknown.

The source was peripheral blood, collected before any cancer treatment. The sequence was collected from a man between 40 and 75 years old with stage I lung adenocarcinoma. The V and J genes are TRBV28 and TRBJ2-2; a possible D gene is TRBD1 (6 bases). CDR3: CASSLARTARTGELFF. For the CDR3, the DNA is TGTGCCAGCAGTTTGGCTCGGACAGCCAGGACCGGGGAGCTGTTTTTT.